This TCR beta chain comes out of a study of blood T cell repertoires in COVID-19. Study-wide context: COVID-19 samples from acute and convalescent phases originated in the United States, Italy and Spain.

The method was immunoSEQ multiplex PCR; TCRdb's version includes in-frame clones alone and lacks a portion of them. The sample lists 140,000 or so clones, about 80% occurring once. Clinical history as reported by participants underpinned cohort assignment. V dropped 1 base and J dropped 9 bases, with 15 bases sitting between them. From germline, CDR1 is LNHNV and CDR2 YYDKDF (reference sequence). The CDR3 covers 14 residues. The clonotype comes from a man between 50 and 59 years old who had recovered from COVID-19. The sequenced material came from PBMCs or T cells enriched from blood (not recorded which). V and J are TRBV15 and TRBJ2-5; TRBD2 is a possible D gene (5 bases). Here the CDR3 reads CATSRGGSTSAQYF. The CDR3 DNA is TGTGCCACCAGCAGAGGAGGGAGTACCTCGGCCCAGTACTTC. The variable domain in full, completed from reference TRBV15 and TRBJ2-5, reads DAMVIQNPRYQVTQFGKPVTLSCSQTLNHNVMYWYQQKSSQAPKLLFHYYDKDFNNEADTPDNFQSRRPNTSFCFLDIRSPGLGDTAMYLCATSRGGSTSAQYFGPGTRLLVL.